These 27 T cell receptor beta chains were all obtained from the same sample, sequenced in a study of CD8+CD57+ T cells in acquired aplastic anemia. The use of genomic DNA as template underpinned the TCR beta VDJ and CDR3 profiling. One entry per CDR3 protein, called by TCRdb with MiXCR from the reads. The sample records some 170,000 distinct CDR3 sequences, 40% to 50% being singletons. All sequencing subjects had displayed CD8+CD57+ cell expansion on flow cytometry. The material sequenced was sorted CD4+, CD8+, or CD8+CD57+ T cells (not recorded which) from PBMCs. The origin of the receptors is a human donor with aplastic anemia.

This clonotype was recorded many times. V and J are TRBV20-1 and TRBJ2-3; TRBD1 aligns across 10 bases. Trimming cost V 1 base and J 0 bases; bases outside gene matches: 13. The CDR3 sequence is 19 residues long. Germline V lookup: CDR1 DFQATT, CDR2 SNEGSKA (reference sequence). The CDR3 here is CSARGWGQGSRKSTDTQYF. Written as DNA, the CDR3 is TGCAGTGCTAGAGGGTGGGGACAGGGGTCACGGAAAAGCACAGATACGCAGTATTTT.

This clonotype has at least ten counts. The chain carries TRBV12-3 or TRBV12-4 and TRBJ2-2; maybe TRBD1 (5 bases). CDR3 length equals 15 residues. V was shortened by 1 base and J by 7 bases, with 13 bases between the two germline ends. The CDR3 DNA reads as TGTGCCAGCAGTTTAGTGATAGGGGCCGGCGGGGAGCTGTTTTTT. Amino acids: CASSLVIGAGGELFF.

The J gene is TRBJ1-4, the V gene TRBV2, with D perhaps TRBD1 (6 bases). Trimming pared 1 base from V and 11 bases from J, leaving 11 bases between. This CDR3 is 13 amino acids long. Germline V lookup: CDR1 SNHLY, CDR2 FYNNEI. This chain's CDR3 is CASSEGGGGKLFF. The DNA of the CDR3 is TGTGCCAGCAGTGAAGGGGGAGGGGGTAAACTGTTTTTT.

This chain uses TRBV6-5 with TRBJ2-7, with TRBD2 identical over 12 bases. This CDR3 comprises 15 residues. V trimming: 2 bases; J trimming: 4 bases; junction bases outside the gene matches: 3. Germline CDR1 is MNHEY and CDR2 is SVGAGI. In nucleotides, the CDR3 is TGTGCCAGCAGTTACACGGGGACTAGCGGGTACGAGCAGTACTTC. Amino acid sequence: CASSYTGTSGYEQYF.

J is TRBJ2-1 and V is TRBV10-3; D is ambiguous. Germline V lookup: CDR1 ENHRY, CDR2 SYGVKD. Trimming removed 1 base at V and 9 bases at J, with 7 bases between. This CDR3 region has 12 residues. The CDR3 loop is CAISEFFGEQFF. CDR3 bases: TGTGCCATCAGTGAGTTTTTTGGTGAGCAGTTCTTC.

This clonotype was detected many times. The CDR3 here is CSAPPTTGSQETQYF. The CDR3 nucleotides read TGCAGTGCCCCCCCCACCACGGGATCCCAAGAGACCCAGTACTTC. This chain joins TRBV20-1 and TRBJ2-5; D possibly corresponds to TRBD2 (5 bases). The germline V gene encodes CDR1 DFQATT and CDR2 SNEGSKA (reference sequence). The length of the CDR3 is 15 residues. The ends were cut back, 6 bases at V and 1 base at J, with 18 bases in the middle.

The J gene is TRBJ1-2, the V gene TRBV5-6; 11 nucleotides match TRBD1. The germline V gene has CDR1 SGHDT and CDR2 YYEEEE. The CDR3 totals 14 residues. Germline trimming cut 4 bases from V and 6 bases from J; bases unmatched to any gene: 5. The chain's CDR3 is CASSAGTGGHGYTF. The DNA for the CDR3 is TGTGCCAGCAGCGCGGGGACAGGGGGGCATGGCTACACCTTC.

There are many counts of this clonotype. CDR3 DNA sequence: TGTGCCAGCAGCCAAGATCCCGGGGAGCTGTTTTTT. Its translation is CASSQDPGELFF. This chain connects TRBV3-1 to TRBJ2-2, with D uncertain. This CDR3 has 12 amino acids. The V gene lost 0 bases and the J gene lost 6 bases, with 2 bases spanning the gap. Germline V lookup: CDR1 LGHDT, CDR2 YNNKEL (reference sequence).

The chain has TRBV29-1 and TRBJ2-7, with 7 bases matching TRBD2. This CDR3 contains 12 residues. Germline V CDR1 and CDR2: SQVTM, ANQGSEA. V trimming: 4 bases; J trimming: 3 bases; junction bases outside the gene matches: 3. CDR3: CSVGSGGYEQYF. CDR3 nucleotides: TGCAGCGTTGGATCGGGAGGCTACGAGCAGTACTTC.

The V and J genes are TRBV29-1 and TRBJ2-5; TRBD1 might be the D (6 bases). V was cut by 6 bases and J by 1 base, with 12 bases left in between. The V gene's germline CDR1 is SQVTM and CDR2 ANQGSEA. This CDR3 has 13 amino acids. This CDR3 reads CSVCTDSQETQYF. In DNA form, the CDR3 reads TGCAGCGTGTGTACGGACAGCCAAGAGACCCAGTACTTC. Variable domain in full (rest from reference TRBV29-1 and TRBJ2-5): SAVISQKPSRDICQRGTSLTIQCQVDSQVTMMFWYRQQPGQSLTLIATANQGSEATYESGFVIDKFPISRPNLTFSTLTVSNMSPEDSSIYLCSVCTDSQETQYFGPGTRLLVL.

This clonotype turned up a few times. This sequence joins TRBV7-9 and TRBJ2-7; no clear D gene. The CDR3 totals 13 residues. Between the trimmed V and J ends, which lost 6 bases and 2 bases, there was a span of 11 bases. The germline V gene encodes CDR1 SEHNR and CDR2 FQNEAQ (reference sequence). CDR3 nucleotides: TGTGCCAGCAGAGAAGACACGGCCTACGAGCAGTACTTC. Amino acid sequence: CASREDTAYEQYF.

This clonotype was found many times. This chain's CDR3 is CSASAPSSYEQYF. In nucleotides, the CDR3 is TGCAGTGCTAGTGCGCCGAGTTCCTACGAGCAGTACTTC. The genes are TRBV20-1 and TRBJ2-7; D ambiguous. Trimming stripped 3 bases from V and 1 base from J, with 10 bases between. The CDR3 sequence is 13 residues long. Germline V CDR1 and CDR2: DFQATT, SNEGSKA (reference sequence).

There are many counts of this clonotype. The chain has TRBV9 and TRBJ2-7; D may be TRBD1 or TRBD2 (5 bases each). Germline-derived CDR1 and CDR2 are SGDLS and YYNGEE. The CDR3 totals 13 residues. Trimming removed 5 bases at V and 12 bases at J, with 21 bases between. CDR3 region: CASSADFRDPPYF. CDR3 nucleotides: TGTGCCAGCAGTGCAGATTTCAGGGACCCCCCGTACTTC. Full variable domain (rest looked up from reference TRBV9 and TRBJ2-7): DSGVTQTPKHLITATGQRVTLRCSPRSGDLSVYWYQQSLDQGLQFLIQYYNGEERAKGNILERFSAQQFPDLHSELNLSSLELGDSALYFCASSADFRDPPYFGPGTRLTVT.

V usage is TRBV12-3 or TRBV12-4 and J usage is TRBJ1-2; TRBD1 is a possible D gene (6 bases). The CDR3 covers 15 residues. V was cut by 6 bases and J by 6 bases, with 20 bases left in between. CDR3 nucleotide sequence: TGTGCCAGCAGCCGAGTCCCACAGGGCCAAAATGGCTACACCTTC. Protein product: CASSRVPQGQNGYTF.

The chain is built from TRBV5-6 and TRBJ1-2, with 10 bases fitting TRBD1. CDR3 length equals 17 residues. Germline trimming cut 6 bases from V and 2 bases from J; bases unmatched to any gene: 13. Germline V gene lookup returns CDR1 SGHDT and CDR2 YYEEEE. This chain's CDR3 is CASTHGWSGQGNYGYTF. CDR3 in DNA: TGTGCCAGCACGCACGGGTGGTCGGGACAGGGGAACTATGGCTACACCTTC.

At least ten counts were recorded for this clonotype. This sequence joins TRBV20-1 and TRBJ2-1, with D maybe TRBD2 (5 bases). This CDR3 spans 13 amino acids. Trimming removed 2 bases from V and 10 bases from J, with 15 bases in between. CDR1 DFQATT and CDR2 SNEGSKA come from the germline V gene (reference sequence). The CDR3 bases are TGCAGTGCTAGAAGGACTGACTTGGGGGAGCAGTTCTTC. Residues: CSARRTDLGEQFF.

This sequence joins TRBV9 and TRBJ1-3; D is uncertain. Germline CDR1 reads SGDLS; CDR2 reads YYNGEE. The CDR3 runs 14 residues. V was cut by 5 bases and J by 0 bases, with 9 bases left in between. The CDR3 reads CASRADFSGNTIYF. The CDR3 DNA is TGTGCCAGCAGAGCAGACTTCTCTGGAAACACCATATATTTT.

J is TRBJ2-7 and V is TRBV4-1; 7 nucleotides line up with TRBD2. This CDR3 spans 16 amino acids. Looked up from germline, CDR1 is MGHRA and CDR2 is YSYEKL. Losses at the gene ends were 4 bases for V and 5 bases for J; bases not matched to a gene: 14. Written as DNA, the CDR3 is TGCGCCAGCAGCCCCATCCGCGGGGAGGGGAGCGACGAGCAGTACTTC. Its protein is CASSPIRGEGSDEQYF.

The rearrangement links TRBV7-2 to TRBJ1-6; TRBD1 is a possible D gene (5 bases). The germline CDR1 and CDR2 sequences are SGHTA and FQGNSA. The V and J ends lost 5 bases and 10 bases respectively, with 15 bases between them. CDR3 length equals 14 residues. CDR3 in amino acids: CASSTRQLGSPLHF. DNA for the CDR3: TGTGCCAGCAGCACAAGACAGCTCGGATCACCCCTCCACTTT.

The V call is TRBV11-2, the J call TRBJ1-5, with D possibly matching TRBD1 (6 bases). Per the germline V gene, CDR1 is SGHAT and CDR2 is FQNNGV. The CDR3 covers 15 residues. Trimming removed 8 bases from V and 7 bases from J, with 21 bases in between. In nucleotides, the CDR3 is TGTGCCAGCTCCTCCCTCGGGGAAAGGGGGCAGCCCCAGCATTTT. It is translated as CASSSLGERGQPQHF.

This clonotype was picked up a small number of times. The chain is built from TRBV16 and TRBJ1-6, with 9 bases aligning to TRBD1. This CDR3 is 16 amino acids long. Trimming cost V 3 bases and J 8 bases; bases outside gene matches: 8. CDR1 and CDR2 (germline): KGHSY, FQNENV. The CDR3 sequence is CASSHRDRVGYSPLHF. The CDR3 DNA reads TGTGCCAGCAGCCACCGGGACAGGGTGGGGTATTCACCCCTCCACTTT.

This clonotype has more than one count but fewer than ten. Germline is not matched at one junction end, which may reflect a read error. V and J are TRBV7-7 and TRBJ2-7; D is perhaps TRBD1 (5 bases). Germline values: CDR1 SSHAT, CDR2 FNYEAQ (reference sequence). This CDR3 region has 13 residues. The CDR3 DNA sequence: TGTGCTAGCAGCTTAGGGGTCCTCTACGAGCAGTACTTC. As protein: CASSLGVLYEQYF.

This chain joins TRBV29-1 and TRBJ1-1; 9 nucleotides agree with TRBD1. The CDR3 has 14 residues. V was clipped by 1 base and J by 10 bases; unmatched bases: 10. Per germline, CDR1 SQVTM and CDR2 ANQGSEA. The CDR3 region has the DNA TGCAGCGTTGAAGGGGGGACAGGGTGGGTCGGAGCTTTCTTT. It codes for CSVEGGTGWVGAFF.

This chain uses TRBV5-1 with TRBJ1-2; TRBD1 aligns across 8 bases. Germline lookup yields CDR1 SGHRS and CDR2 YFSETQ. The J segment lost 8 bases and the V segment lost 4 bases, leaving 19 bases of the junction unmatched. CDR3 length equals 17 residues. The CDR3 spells CASSRGLFGQGMGGYTF. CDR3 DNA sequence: TGCGCCAGCAGCAGGGGGCTTTTTGGACAGGGCATGGGCGGCTACACCTTC. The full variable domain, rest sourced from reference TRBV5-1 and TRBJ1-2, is KAGVTQTPRYLIKTRGQQVTLSCSPISGHRSVSWYQQTPGQGLQFLFEYFSETQRNKGNFPGRFSGRQFSNSRSEMNVSTLELGDSALYLCASSRGLFGQGMGGYTFGSGTRLTVV.

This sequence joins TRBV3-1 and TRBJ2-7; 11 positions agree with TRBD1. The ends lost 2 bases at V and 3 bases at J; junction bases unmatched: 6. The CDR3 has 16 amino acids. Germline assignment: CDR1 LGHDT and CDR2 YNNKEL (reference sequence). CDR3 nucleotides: TGTGCCAGCAGCCAAAGCCCTGGGACAGGGGGCTACGAGCAGTACTTC. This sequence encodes CASSQSPGTGGYEQYF.

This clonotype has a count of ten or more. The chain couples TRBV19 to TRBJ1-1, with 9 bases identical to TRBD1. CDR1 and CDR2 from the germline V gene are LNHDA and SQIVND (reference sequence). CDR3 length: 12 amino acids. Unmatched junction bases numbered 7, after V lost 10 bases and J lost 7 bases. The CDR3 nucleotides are TGTGCCACCTCGGACAGGGGTGATGAAGCTTTCTTT. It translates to CATSDRGDEAFF. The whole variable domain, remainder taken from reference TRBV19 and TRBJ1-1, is DGGITQSPKYLFRKEGQNVTLSCEQNLNHDAMYWYRQDPGQGLRLIYYSQIVNDFQKGDIAEGYSVSREKKESFPLTVTSAQKNPTAFYLCATSDRGDEAFFGQGTRLTVV.

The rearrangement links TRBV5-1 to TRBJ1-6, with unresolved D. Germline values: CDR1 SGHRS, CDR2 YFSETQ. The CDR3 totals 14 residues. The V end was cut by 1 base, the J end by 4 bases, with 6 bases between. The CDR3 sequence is CASSLKGYNSPLHF. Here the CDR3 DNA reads TGCGCCAGCAGCTTGAAGGGATATAATTCACCCCTCCACTTT.